The following is a T cell receptor (beta chain) sequence with its context. Assay: immunoSEQ multiplex PCR; the TCRdb copy retains only in-frame clones and omits some. Of 60,000 to 80,000 clones in the sample, approximately 80% were seen once. Per the germline V gene, CDR1 is MNHEY and CDR2 is SVGAGI. Trimming removed 0 bases at V and 5 bases at J, with 10 bases between. The CDR3 sequence is 15 residues long. This specimen comes from a study of blood T cell repertoires in COVID-19. Study as a whole: Italy, Spain and the United States were the sources of the convalescent and acute COVID-19 samples.

Sequences were obtained from peripheral blood. The source of this sequence is a man aged 45-65 years with COVID-19, enrolled during active disease. V gene TRBV6-5 combines with J gene TRBJ1-4, with D perhaps matching TRBD1 (6 bases). In nucleotides, the CDR3 is TGTGCCAGCAGTTACTCCAGGGGTACCAATGAAAAACTGTTTTTT. Amino acids: CASSYSRGTNEKLFF.